This passage covers 14 T cell receptor beta chains from one sample sequenced in a study of T cell repertoires in cytomegalovirus infection. Their specific antigens are unknown. A single record per CDR3 protein comes from TCRdb applying MiXCR to the reads. The data show around 340,000 distinct CDR3 sequences, roughly 28% seen once. Material: cultured PBMCs, obtained from culture after CMV antigen stimulation. Receptors were obtained from a human donor in good health (CMV status not recorded). Some clones in this sample may be carry-over from other donors' samples.

In this sample, this clonotype turned up many times. The chain uses TRBV6-6 and TRBJ1-1, with D possibly matching TRBD1 (5 bases). This CDR3 has 13 amino acids. Germline V gene data show CDR1 as MNHNY and CDR2 as SVGAGI (reference sequence). V lost 2 bases and J 3 bases, leaving 7 bases between the germline ends. The CDR3 spells CASSYGGDTEAFF. In DNA form, the CDR3 reads TGTGCCAGCAGTTACGGAGGGGACACTGAAGCTTTCTTT.

The chain is built from TRBV4-1 and TRBJ1-1; no clear D gene. The V gene lost 4 bases and the J gene lost 0 bases, with 9 bases spanning the gap. Per germline, CDR1 MGHRA and CDR2 YSYEKL. This CDR3 has 14 amino acids. This chain's CDR3 is CASSLDPMNTEAFF. CDR3 sequence (DNA): TGCGCCAGCAGCCTGGACCCGATGAACACTGAAGCTTTCTTT.

This chain joins TRBV5-6 and TRBJ1-5; 8 bases map to TRBD1. V lost 3 bases and J lost 5; bases outside the gene matches: 10. Germline V lookup: CDR1 SGHDT, CDR2 YYEEEE. The CDR3 is 16 amino acids. CDR3 coding DNA: TGTGCCAGCAGCTACCTGGACAGGGAAATGGATCAGCCCCAGCATTTT. Its translation is CASSYLDREMDQPQHF.

The J gene is TRBJ1-1, the V gene TRBV25-1; 9 positions match TRBD1. The CDR3 loop spans 16 amino acids. V dropped 5 bases and J dropped 5; count of bases not matched to a gene: 12. Germline CDR1 is MGHDK and CDR2 is SYGVNS. The CDR3 region is CASSNTGTGLRTEAFF. DNA for the CDR3: TGTGCCAGCAGTAACACCGGGACAGGGTTAAGGACTGAAGCTTTCTTT.

The rearrangement joins TRBV20-1 to TRBJ1-6; D gene unclear. Trimming took off 2 bases at V and 1 base at J, with 12 bases between the two ends. This CDR3 is built from 16 residues. From germline, CDR1 is DFQATT and CDR2 SNEGSKA (reference sequence). The CDR3 DNA follows: TGCAGTGCTAGACCCCTATTGGGGTCCTATAATTCACCCCTCCACTTT. Encoded protein: CSARPLLGSYNSPLHF.

V and J are TRBV27 and TRBJ1-6; the D gene is possibly TRBD1 (6 bases). Germline lookup yields CDR1 MNHEY and CDR2 SMNVEV (reference sequence). Trimming cost V 6 bases and J 4 bases, with 13 bases left between them. This CDR3 comprises 15 residues. In nucleotides, the CDR3 is TGTGCCAGCAGAGCCGGCGGACAGTATAATTCACCCCTCCACTTT. Encoded protein: CASRAGGQYNSPLHF.

This clonotype appeared a few times. This chain joins TRBV7-9 and TRBJ2-7; 7 positions match TRBD2. Germline V CDR1 and CDR2: SEHNR, FQNEAQ (reference sequence). This CDR3 region has 15 residues. Trimming cost V 1 base and J 6 bases; bases outside gene matches: 9. The CDR3 sequence: CASSLEVGGRGEQYF. The DNA of the CDR3 is TGTGCCAGCAGCTTAGAGGTCGGGGGGAGAGGCGAGCAGTACTTC.

The chain uses TRBV6-5 and TRBJ1-1, with D perhaps matching TRBD1 (6 bases). Germline CDR1 is MNHEY and CDR2 is SVGAGI. Trimming left V 5 bases short and J 3 bases short, with 10 bases between. The CDR3 totals 13 residues. CDR3 bases: TGTGCCAGCAGTCAATGGACAGACACTGAAGCTTTCTTT. Amino acids: CASSQWTDTEAFF.

The rearrangement uses TRBV12-3 or TRBV12-4 and TRBJ1-1; D not certain. The V and J ends lost 5 bases and 10 bases respectively, with 14 bases between them. The CDR3 contains 12 residues. CDR3 DNA: TGTGCCAGCAGTGTGACAAGCAGCGGAGCTTTCTTT. Translated, it gives CASSVTSSGAFF.

This sequence joins TRBV4-1 and TRBJ1-3, with 7 bases that match TRBD1. This CDR3 spans 16 amino acids. Germline CDR1 reads MGHRA; CDR2 reads YSYEKL. V gave up 1 base and J gave up 5 bases; unmatched junction bases: 8. The CDR3 here is CASSQAKTGTRNTIYF. CDR3 DNA sequence: TGCGCCAGCAGCCAAGCCAAGACAGGGACGAGAAACACCATATATTTT.

The rearrangement links TRBV20-1 to TRBJ2-5; D is uncertain. Trimming removed 6 bases at V and 7 bases at J, with 18 bases between. The germline V gene encodes CDR1 DFQATT and CDR2 SNEGSKA (reference sequence). The CDR3 is 13 amino acids. CDR3 nucleotide sequence: TGCAGTGCCCCCGTTGACCTTAGAGGGACCCAGTACTTC. Translating gives CSAPVDLRGTQYF.

This clonotype has only a few counts. The rearrangement joins TRBV12-3 or TRBV12-4 to TRBJ1-2; 8 nucleotides match TRBD1. The CDR3 consists of 14 residues. The J segment lost 9 bases and the V segment lost 8 bases, leaving 14 bases of the junction unmatched. CDR3 nucleotide sequence: TGTGCCAGCGCGACCGGGACAGGTGGTTCTCGCTACACCTTC. It encodes CASATGTGGSRYTF.

This clonotype was counted a few times. The chain employs TRBV18 and TRBJ1-1; TRBD1 agrees at 9 bases. Trimming took 6 bases from V and 1 from J; bases not matched to a gene: 6. Germline CDR1 is KGHSH and CDR2 is LQKENI. This CDR3 spans 15 amino acids. The CDR3 nucleotides read TGTGCCAGCTCTCGATGGACAGGGGAGAACACTGAAGCTTTCTTT. The encoded protein is CASSRWTGENTEAFF.

The chain links TRBV12-3 or TRBV12-4 to TRBJ2-7; 8 bases align to TRBD1. V was clipped by 6 bases and J by 3 bases; unmatched bases: 7. The CDR3 is made up of 14 amino acids. CDR3 residues: CASRVGQGDYEQYF. The CDR3 coding sequence is TGTGCCAGCAGAGTAGGACAGGGTGACTACGAGCAGTACTTC.